The 27 T cell receptor beta chains reported below all come from one sample, sequenced in a study of blood T cell repertoires in COVID-19. Profiled with immunoSEQ multiplex PCR; TCRdb holds only in-frame clones, not every one. The sample lists about 110,000 clones, about 79% seen once, with around 16% in the top ten. The sample consisted of peripheral blood. The receptors shown here come from a woman of 80 years or more with active or convalescent COVID-19.

The gene calls are TRBV5-1 and TRBJ2-3; D perhaps matches TRBD1 (6 bases). CDR1 SGHRS and CDR2 YFSETQ come from the germline V gene. V lost 0 bases, J lost 4 bases, and 9 bases lay in between. The CDR3 length is 14 residues. CDR3 nucleotide sequence: TGCGCCAGCAGCTTGGCCCAGGGGTCAGATACGCAGTATTTT. Translating gives CASSLAQGSDTQYF. The complete variable domain, with remaining parts taken from reference TRBV5-1 and TRBJ2-3, reads KAGVTQTPRYLIKTRGQQVTLSCSPISGHRSVSWYQQTPGQGLQFLFEYFSETQRNKGNFPGRFSGRQFSNSRSEMNVSTLELGDSALYLCASSLAQGSDTQYFGPGTRLTVL.

This rearrangement joins TRBV28 to TRBJ1-6, with TRBD1 matching 9 bases. CDR1 is MDHEN and CDR2 is SYDVKM in the germline V gene. V lost 5 bases to trimming and J lost 11 bases; unmatched junction nucleotides: 16. This CDR3 is 17 amino acids long. For the CDR3, the DNA is TGTGCCAGCAGTCGACTCCAGGGGACAGGGATCGGGCCACCCCTCCACTTT. It translates to CASSRLQGTGIGPPLHF. The full variable domain, rest sourced from reference TRBV28 and TRBJ1-6, is DVKVTQSSRYLVKRTGEKVFLECVQDMDHENMFWYRQDPGLGLRLIYFSYDVKMKEKGDIPEGYSVSREKKERFSLILESASTNQTSMYLCASSRLQGTGIGPPLHFGNGTRLTVT.

The rearrangement uses TRBV5-4 and TRBJ2-2; 9 bases are a match to TRBD1. The V segment lost 5 bases and the J segment 6 bases; nucleotides outside the gene matches: 11. This CDR3 has 16 amino acids. In germline, CDR1 is SGHNT, CDR2 YYREEE (reference sequence). This CDR3 is CASRLSAQGAAGELFF. For the CDR3, the DNA is TGTGCCAGCAGGCTCTCGGCACAGGGGGCGGCCGGGGAGCTGTTTTTT. The full variable domain, completed using reference TRBV5-4 and TRBJ2-2, is ETGVTQSPTHLIKTRGQQVTLRCSSQSGHNTVSWYQQALGQGPQFIFQYYREEENGRGNFPPRFSGLQFPNYSSELNVNALELDDSALYLCASRLSAQGAAGELFFGEGSRLTVL.

This chain uses TRBV4-2 with TRBJ2-5, with 8 nucleotides matching TRBD1. The CDR3 is 15 amino acids. CDR1 LGHNA and CDR2 YNFKEQ come from the germline V gene. J was trimmed by 2 bases and V by 1 base; bases with no gene match: 3. The CDR3 nucleotides read TGTGCCAGCAGCCAAGGGGGGACAGGACAAGAGACCCAGTACTTC. It yields the protein CASSQGGTGQETQYF.

This clone showed up just once. CDR3 loop: CASSPTISDEQFF. As DNA, the CDR3 is TGTGCCAGCAGCCCCACGATCAGCGATGAGCAGTTCTTC. V gene TRBV7-2 combines with J gene TRBJ2-1, with D unresolved. CDR1 is SGHTA and CDR2 is FQGNSA in the germline V gene. Trimming removed 5 bases at V and 8 bases at J, with 13 bases between. CDR3 length equals 13 residues. The full variable domain, with the rest looked up from reference TRBV7-2 and TRBJ2-1, is GAGVSQSPSNKVTEKGKDVELRCDPISGHTALYWYRQSLGQGLEFLIYFQGNSAPDKSGLPSDRFSAERTGGSVSTLTIQRTQQEDSAVYLCASSPTISDEQFFGPGTRLTVL.

The CDR3 nucleotides are TGTGCCAGCAGCCCCCGGACTGTCTCCTACGAGCAGTACTTC. Protein product: CASSPRTVSYEQYF. The V call is TRBV27, the J call TRBJ2-7; D is possibly TRBD2 (5 bases). CDR3 size: 14 residues. V gave up 6 bases and J gave up 0 bases, with 12 bases separating them. In germline, CDR1 is MNHEY, CDR2 SMNVEV (reference sequence).

The chain carries TRBV2 and TRBJ1-1; possible D gene TRBD1, 5 bases. This CDR3 region has 12 residues. V gave up 8 bases and J gave up 1 base, with 8 bases separating them. The germline CDR1 and CDR2 sequences are SNHLY and FYNNEI. This CDR3 reads CASYRSNTEAFF. In DNA form, the CDR3 reads TGTGCCAGCTACAGGTCGAACACTGAAGCTTTCTTT.

Here the CDR3 reads CASTRDFSGANVLTF. The CDR3 DNA reads as TGTGCCAGCACCCGGGACTTCTCAGGGGCCAACGTCCTGACTTTC. The V gene is TRBV2, the J gene TRBJ2-6; a possible D gene is TRBD2 (6 bases). The germline CDR1 and CDR2 sequences are SNHLY and FYNNEI. The V end was cut by 7 bases, the J end by 4 bases, with 14 bases between. The CDR3 extends over 15 amino acids.

This chain links TRBV29-1 with TRBJ1-1, with TRBD1 as a possible D gene (5 bases). This CDR3 contains 11 residues. Germline CDR1 reads SQVTM; CDR2 reads ANQGSEA. Trimming took 7 bases from V and 5 from J, leaving 11 bases between them. The CDR3 sequence is CSATGQTEAFF. DNA of the CDR3: TGCAGCGCAACAGGTCAAACTGAAGCTTTCTTT.

This chain connects TRBV9 to TRBJ2-5, with 12 bases matching TRBD2. The V and J ends lost 0 bases and 4 bases, in that order; junction bases with no gene match: 1. This CDR3 comprises 15 residues. Germline CDR1 SGDLS, CDR2 YYNGEE. CDR3 loop: CASSVASGRAETQYF. The CDR3 DNA is TGTGCCAGCAGCGTAGCTAGCGGGAGGGCAGAGACCCAGTACTTC.

The chain combines TRBV6-5 with TRBJ2-1; TRBD2 matches at 8 bases. This CDR3 has 11 amino acids. After removal of 6 bases from V and 10 bases from J, the junction contained 2 bases not matched to a gene. The germline V gene encodes CDR1 MNHEY and CDR2 SVGAGI. CDR3 sequence: CASRSGGEQFF. The CDR3 region has the DNA TGTGCCAGCAGGTCGGGAGGGGAGCAGTTCTTC.

The CDR3 reads CASSLVQFNQPQHF. In DNA, the CDR3 is TGTGCCAGCAGTTTAGTACAGTTCAATCAGCCCCAGCATTTT. The V gene is TRBV28, the J gene TRBJ1-5; D remains ambiguous. Trimming removed 2 bases from V and 3 bases from J, with 8 bases in between. Looked up from germline, CDR1 is MDHEN and CDR2 is SYDVKM. The CDR3 length is 14 residues.

This clone showed up just a few times. CDR3 residues: CASSLLTGIGTEAFF. The CDR3 bases are TGTGCCAGCAGCCTATTGACAGGTATCGGCACTGAAGCTTTCTTT. V is TRBV3-1 (or the pseudogene TRBV3-2) and J is TRBJ1-1; tentative D call: TRBD1 (6 bases). Trimming removed 4 bases at V and 4 bases at J, with 16 bases between. This CDR3 is built from 15 residues. CDR1 and CDR2 from the germline V gene are LGHDT and YNNKEL (reference sequence).

The J gene is TRBJ1-2, the V gene TRBV11-2, with D perhaps TRBD1 (6 bases). V lost 0 bases and J 4 bases, leaving 12 bases between the germline ends. CDR1 is SGHAT and CDR2 is FQNNGV in the germline V gene. CDR3 size: 15 residues. The CDR3 protein is CASSLDQGSGYGYTF. The DNA for the CDR3 is TGTGCCAGCAGCTTAGATCAGGGGAGTGGCTATGGCTACACCTTC.

The rearrangement uses TRBV5-4 and TRBJ2-5, with 7 bases matching TRBD1. J was trimmed by 5 bases and V by 5 bases; bases with no gene match: 9. The CDR3 length is 14 residues. CDR1 and CDR2 from the germline V gene are SGHNT and YYREEE (reference sequence). The CDR3 DNA sequence: TGTGCCAGCAGGGGACAGTTAGGTCCGGAGACCCAGTACTTC. The encoded protein is CASRGQLGPETQYF.

The chain joins TRBV19 to TRBJ2-3; 9 bases align to TRBD1. Trimming took 6 bases from V and 4 from J; bases not matched to a gene: 8. From germline, CDR1 is LNHDA and CDR2 SQIVND (reference sequence). The CDR3 sequence is 15 residues long. In DNA, the CDR3 is TGTGCCAGTAGGAGGGGGGACAGGGTCGCAGATACGCAGTATTTT. This codes for CASRRGDRVADTQYF.

This clone was detected ten times or more. This chain uses TRBV4-1 with TRBJ2-7; D gene uncertain. Trimming pared 1 base from V and 0 bases from J, leaving 4 bases between. This CDR3 has 13 amino acids. The germline V gene has CDR1 MGHRA and CDR2 YSYEKL. The CDR3: CASSQASSYEQYF. CDR3 DNA sequence: TGCGCCAGCAGCCAAGCTAGCTCCTACGAGCAGTACTTC.

The V and J genes are TRBV10-3 and TRBJ2-1, with D perhaps TRBD2 (5 bases). The V gene's germline CDR1 is ENHRY and CDR2 SYGVKD. The CDR3 extends over 17 amino acids. Between the trimmed V and J ends, which lost 1 base and 4 bases, there was a span of 17 bases. The CDR3 is CAISEFEDSATYNEQFF. CDR3 bases: TGTGCCATCAGTGAGTTCGAAGATAGCGCCACTTACAATGAGCAGTTCTTC.

This chain joins TRBV7-3 and TRBJ2-3, with 8 bases matching TRBD2. V lost 3 bases, J lost 3 bases, and 8 bases stayed unmatched. The CDR3 loop spans 16 amino acids. Germline CDR1 SGHTA, CDR2 FQGTGA. The CDR3 DNA reads TGTGCCAGCAGCTTGGCGAGCGGGAGTACGACAGATACGCAGTATTTT. Translation: CASSLASGSTTDTQYF.

The chain joins TRBV5-1 to TRBJ2-5; 12 bases map to TRBD2. The CDR3 has 13 residues. V lost 7 bases and J lost 3; bases outside the gene matches: 1. Looked up from germline, CDR1 is SGHRS and CDR2 is YFSETQ. The CDR3 DNA sequence: TGCGCCAGCGGACTAGCGGGAAAAGAGACCCAGTACTTC. It codes for CASGLAGKETQYF.

CDR3 DNA sequence: TGTGCCTGGAGTTGGGGGACAGGGAGGTTCGTTCTCGGAAACACCATATATTTT. Translation gives CAWSWGTGRFVLGNTIYF. This chain links TRBV30 with TRBJ1-3, with 9 bases lining up with TRBD1. After removal of 2 bases from V and 4 bases from J, the junction contained 15 bases not matched to a gene. The length of the CDR3 is 18 residues. CDR1 is GTSNPN and CDR2 is SVGIG in the germline V gene (reference sequence).

This chain connects TRBV18 to TRBJ1-3; the match to TRBD1 covers 11 bases. After removal of 5 bases from V and 0 bases from J, the junction contained 21 bases not matched to a gene. CDR1 is KGHSH, CDR2 LQKENI, per germline. The CDR3 has 22 amino acids. The CDR3 here is CASSITTAGTGGITDSGNTIYF. For the CDR3, the DNA is TGTGCCAGCTCAATAACTACCGCCGGGACAGGGGGTATTACAGACTCTGGAAACACCATATATTTT.

V usage is TRBV9 and J usage is TRBJ1-3; TRBD1 aligns across 7 bases. Germline CDR1 and CDR2: SGDLS and YYNGEE. The junction had 10 bases not matched to a gene; V was cut back by 4 bases and J by 0 bases. The CDR3 contains 17 residues. CDR3 in amino acids: CASSTGTVRSSGNTIYF. CDR3 DNA: TGTGCCAGCAGCACCGGGACAGTCCGTTCCTCTGGAAACACCATATATTTT. The variable domain in full, completed from reference TRBV9 and TRBJ1-3, reads DSGVTQTPKHLITATGQRVTLRCSPRSGDLSVYWYQQSLDQGLQFLIQYYNGEERAKGNILERFSAQQFPDLHSELNLSSLELGDSALYFCASSTGTVRSSGNTIYFGEGSWLTVV.

The gene calls are TRBV11-2 and TRBJ2-7; the match to TRBD2 covers 10 bases. The CDR3 runs to 18 residues. The germline V gene encodes CDR1 SGHAT and CDR2 FQNNGV. J lost 2 bases, V lost 5 bases, and 15 bases had no gene match. As DNA, the CDR3 is TGTGCCAGCAGCGGACGGGCGCGTGGCCTAGCGGGAGCCTACGAGCAGTACTTC. Protein sequence: CASSGRARGLAGAYEQYF.

The chain is built from TRBV18 and TRBJ1-6, with no clear D. The CDR3 is 16 residues long. The V end was cut by 6 bases, the J end by 8 bases, with 20 bases between. In germline, CDR1 is KGHSH, CDR2 LQKENI. CDR3 residues: CASSQIRVGLDSPLHF. The CDR3 DNA reads as TGTGCCAGCTCCCAGATCCGGGTCGGCCTGGATTCACCCCTCCACTTT.

This chain joins TRBV28 and TRBJ1-2; 8 bases fit TRBD1. J was trimmed by 8 bases and V by 5 bases; bases with no gene match: 13. Per germline, CDR1 MDHEN and CDR2 SYDVKM. The CDR3 has 15 residues. CDR3 DNA sequence: TGTGCCAGCAGTGTAGATGGGACAGGCCGGGGGGGCTACACCTTC. Its translation: CASSVDGTGRGGYTF.

The rearrangement joins TRBV21-1 to TRBJ2-7; the table's TRBD2 call for D was not verified on the DNA. TRBV21-1 is assigned pseudogene status. This CDR3 has 16 amino acids. CDR3 region: CASSKRQLAGVNEQYF. CDR3 in DNA: TGTGCCAGCAGCAAAAGGCAGCTAGCGGGAGTTAACGAGCAGTACTTC.